The 5 T cell receptor beta chains reported below all come from one sample, sequenced in a study of T cell responses to AZD1222 COVID-19 vaccine. Assay used: immunoSEQ multiplex PCR; TCRdb lists only in-frame clones, some missing. The sample includes 140,000 to 150,000 clones, approximately 86% of them seen just once. The material was peripheral blood, obtained 28 days after the second AZD1222 dose. Receptor source: an adult who received the AZD1222 COVID-19 vaccine.

The chain uses TRBV20-1 and TRBJ1-2; no clear D gene. V lost 4 bases to trimming and J lost 6 bases, with 9 bases between them. Germline V CDR1 and CDR2: DFQATT, SNEGSKA (reference sequence). The CDR3 contains 11 residues. The CDR3 is CSATPGDGYTF. CDR3 bases: TGCAGTGCTACCCCGGGAGATGGCTACACCTTC.

This clone showed up just once. The J gene is TRBJ1-2, the V gene TRBV27, with 7 bases that match TRBD1. The CDR3 consists of 13 residues. V was pared by 6 bases and J by 4 bases, with 5 bases of the junction left unmatched. Germline CDR1 MNHEY, CDR2 SMNVEV (reference sequence). This CDR3 is CASRYGTVYGYTF. CDR3 DNA: TGTGCCAGCAGATACGGGACAGTCTATGGCTACACCTTC.

The chain combines TRBV12-3 or TRBV12-4 with TRBJ2-1; D gene unclear. CDR3 size: 11 residues. Trimming stripped 6 bases from V and 10 bases from J, with 10 bases between. CDR3 sequence: CASSRAWEQFF. CDR3 bases: TGTGCCAGCAGCCGAGCCTGGGAGCAGTTCTTC.

The gene calls are TRBV7-2 and TRBJ1-2, with D perhaps TRBD1 (5 bases). The CDR3 runs to 13 residues. Germline V gives CDR1 SGHTA, CDR2 FQGNSA. V lost 1 base and J lost 2, with 5 bases in between. CDR3 sequence: CASSLGGNYGYTF. The CDR3 coding sequence is TGTGCCAGCAGCTTAGGGGGGAACTATGGCTACACCTTC.

V gene TRBV3-1 (or the pseudogene TRBV3-2) combines with J gene TRBJ2-3; a possible D gene is TRBD2 (6 bases). V was clipped by 3 bases and J by 2 bases, with 18 bases between them. This CDR3 comprises 17 residues. Germline loops: CDR1 LGHDT, CDR2 YNNKEL (reference sequence). Written as DNA, the CDR3 is TGTGCCAGCAGCCAGGCTGATGCGGGGTCCAACACAGATACGCAGTATTTT. Protein: CASSQADAGSNTDTQYF.